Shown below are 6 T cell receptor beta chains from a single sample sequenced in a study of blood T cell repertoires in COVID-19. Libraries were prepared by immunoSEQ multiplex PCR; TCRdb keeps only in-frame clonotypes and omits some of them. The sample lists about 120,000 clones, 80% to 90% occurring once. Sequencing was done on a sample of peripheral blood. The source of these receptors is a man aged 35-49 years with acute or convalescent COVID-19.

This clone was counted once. The CDR3 sequence: CASSRTSDGTGELFF. The CDR3 DNA reads TGTGCCAGCAGCCGGACTAGCGACGGGACCGGGGAGCTGTTTTTT. The chain has TRBV5-4 and TRBJ2-2, with 9 positions matching TRBD2. The CDR3 runs 15 residues. V dropped 4 bases and J dropped 5; count of bases not matched to a gene: 6. Per germline, CDR1 SGHNT and CDR2 YYREEE (reference sequence).

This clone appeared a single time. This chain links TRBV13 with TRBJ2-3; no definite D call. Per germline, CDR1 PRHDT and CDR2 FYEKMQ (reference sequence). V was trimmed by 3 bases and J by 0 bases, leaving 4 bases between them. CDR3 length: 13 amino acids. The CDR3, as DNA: TGTGCCAGCAGCTTGCGTAGCACAGATACGCAGTATTTT. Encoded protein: CASSLRSTDTQYF. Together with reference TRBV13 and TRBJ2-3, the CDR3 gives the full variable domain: AAGVIQSPRHLIKEKRETATLKCYPIPRHDTVYWYQQGPGQDPQFLISFYEKMQSDKGSIPDRFSAQQFSDYHSELNMSSLELGDSALYFCASSLRSTDTQYFGPGTRLTVL.

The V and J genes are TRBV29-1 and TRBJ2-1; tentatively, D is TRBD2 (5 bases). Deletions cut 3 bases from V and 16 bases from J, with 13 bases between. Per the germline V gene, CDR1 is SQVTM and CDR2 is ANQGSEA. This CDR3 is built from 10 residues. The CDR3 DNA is TGCAGCGTTGATTCGCTTGCGGGCTTCTTC. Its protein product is CSVDSLAGFF.

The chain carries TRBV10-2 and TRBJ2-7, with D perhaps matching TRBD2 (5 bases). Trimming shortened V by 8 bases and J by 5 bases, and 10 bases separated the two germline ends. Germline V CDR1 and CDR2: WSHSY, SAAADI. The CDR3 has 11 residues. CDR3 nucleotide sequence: TGCGCCAGCTTGAGCGGACACGAGCAGTACTTC. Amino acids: CASLSGHEQYF.

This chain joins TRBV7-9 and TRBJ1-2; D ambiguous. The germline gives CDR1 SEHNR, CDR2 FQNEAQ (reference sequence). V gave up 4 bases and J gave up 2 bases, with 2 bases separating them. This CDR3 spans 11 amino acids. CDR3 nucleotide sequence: TGTGCCAGCAGCTCAAACTATGGCTACACCTTC. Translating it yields CASSSNYGYTF.

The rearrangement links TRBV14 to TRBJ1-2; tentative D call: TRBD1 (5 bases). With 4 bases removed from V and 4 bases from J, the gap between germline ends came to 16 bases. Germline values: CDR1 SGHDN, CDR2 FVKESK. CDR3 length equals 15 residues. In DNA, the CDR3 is TGTGCCAGCAGCCGAATCCAGGGAACCCTCTATGGCTACACCTTC. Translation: CASSRIQGTLYGYTF.